This TCR beta chain stems from a study of cytomegalovirus exposure and HLA in healthy donors. General study results and limits: According to a later analysis, TCR clusters from the first cohort tended to co-occur in the approximately 130 validation repertoires. There were over 150 TCR beta chains listed as cytomegalovirus-associated. Through in vitro validation, three CMV-associated chains were shown to be specific for CMV antigens. Most TCR sequences showed up rarely, but some public TCRs showed up in many donors.

Some clones are missing from TCRdb's copy, which holds only in-frame ones; the method was immunoSEQ multiplex PCR. The data hold under 150,000 clones, with about 86% observed a single time. Notes on this clone: Its specificity is unknown.

From germline, CDR1 is MGHRA and CDR2 YSYEKL. After removal of 1 base from V and 3 bases from J, the junction contained 7 bases not matched to a gene. This CDR3 spans 17 amino acids. Sequencing used PBMCs. This chain joins TRBV4-1 and TRBJ2-3, with 10 nucleotides matching TRBD2. The sequence derives from a man aged 18 to 30 in good health and CMV-seronegative. CDR3 protein: CASSQGETGLATDTQYF. In nucleotides, the CDR3 is TGCGCCAGCAGCCAAGGTGAAACGGGACTAGCGACAGATACGCAGTATTTT.